The next 15 T cell receptor beta chains were all read from a single sample in a study of blood T cell repertoires in COVID-19. The assay was immunoSEQ multiplex PCR, and TCRdb's table has in-frame clones only and misses some. The sample records around 49,000 clones, roughly 80% being singletons. Sequencing was carried out using PBMCs or T cells enriched from blood (not recorded which). Source of these receptors: a woman aged 45-60 years with acute COVID-19.

There are a few counts of this clone. The V gene is TRBV3-1 (or the pseudogene TRBV3-2), the J gene TRBJ1-4; 9 bases are shared with TRBD1. This CDR3 spans 18 amino acids. CDR1 and CDR2 from the germline V gene are LGHDT and YNNKEL (reference sequence). The ends lost 0 bases at V and 8 bases at J; junction bases unmatched: 13. CDR3 nucleotide sequence: TGTGCCAGCAGCCAAGATCTGCCCCTCGGGACAGGGAACGAAAAACTGTTTTTT. Translation: CASSQDLPLGTGNEKLFF.

This chain connects TRBV18 to TRBJ1-4; D call uncertain. CDR3 size: 17 residues. CDR1 and CDR2 (germline): KGHSH, LQKENI. Deletions cut 3 bases from V and 0 bases from J, with 14 bases between. The CDR3 protein is CASSPAAGSATNEKLFF. CDR3 coding DNA: TGTGCCAGCTCACCGGCTGCAGGATCTGCAACTAATGAAAAACTGTTTTTT.

CDR3 bases: TGTGCCAGTAGCCCCCCCCTCCGGGACAGGGGACTGAGCTCTGGAAACACCATATATTTT. Amino acid sequence: CASSPPLRDRGLSSGNTIYF. The chain employs TRBV19 and TRBJ1-3, with TRBD1 matching over 10 bases. V dropped 6 bases and J dropped 0; count of bases not matched to a gene: 17. This CDR3 contains 20 residues. Germline V gene lookup returns CDR1 LNHDA and CDR2 SQIVND (reference sequence).

This rearrangement joins TRBV7-2 to TRBJ2-1; 10 nucleotides match TRBD2. The CDR3 runs 16 residues. Germline V lookup: CDR1 SGHTA, CDR2 FQGNSA. After removal of 7 bases from V and 5 bases from J, the junction contained 11 bases not matched to a gene. DNA of the CDR3: TGTGCCAGCACCCGAAGCGGGGGGGCCGAGGACAATGAGCAGTTCTTC. Residues: CASTRSGGAEDNEQFF.

To note about this clone: The same CDR3 is also encoded by other DNA sequences in this sample. The gene calls are TRBV11-2 and TRBJ2-7, with 8 bases aligning to TRBD1. Germline V gene lookup returns CDR1 SGHAT and CDR2 FQNNGV. V was pared by 3 bases and J by 2 bases, with 6 bases of the junction left unmatched. The CDR3 contains 15 residues. The CDR3 DNA is TGTGCCAGCAGCTTGGGGTCGGACAGGGCCTACGAGCAGTACTTC. It is translated as CASSLGSDRAYEQYF.

V and J are TRBV21-1 and TRBJ2-7; TRBD1, the table's D call, lacks a check against the DNA. TRBV21-1 is deemed a pseudogene. The length of the CDR3 is 15 residues. The DNA for the CDR3 is TGTGCCAGCAGCCCAGCTCCCCAGGGGGCGAACGAGCAGTACTTC. It encodes CASSPAPQGANEQYF.

The rearrangement joins TRBV24-1 to TRBJ2-1, with 15 positions matching TRBD2. The CDR3 has 16 amino acids. Germline V gene sequence: CDR1 KGHDR, CDR2 SFDVKD. The V segment lost 2 bases and the J segment 6 bases; nucleotides outside the gene matches: 1. The CDR3 sequence: CATSDSGLAGGNEQFF. CDR3 bases: TGTGCCACCAGTGATTCGGGACTAGCGGGGGGCAATGAGCAGTTCTTC.

The chain couples TRBV6-4 to TRBJ2-5; TRBD1 matches at 9 bases. CDR1 and CDR2 from the germline V gene are MRHNA and SNTAGT. V dropped 11 bases and J dropped 3; count of bases not matched to a gene: 13. This CDR3 is 15 amino acids long. CDR3 loop: CASAPTGTGKETQYF. DNA for the CDR3: TGTGCCTCAGCCCCCACCGGGACAGGGAAAGAGACCCAGTACTTC.

J is TRBJ1-4 and V is TRBV5-1, with TRBD1 as a possible D gene (6 bases). V lost 2 bases and J 0 bases, leaving 8 bases between the germline ends. The CDR3 is 15 amino acids. Germline V gives CDR1 SGHRS, CDR2 YFSETQ. CDR3 protein: CASSLTGSTNEKLFF. CDR3 sequence (DNA): TGCGCCAGCAGCTTAACAGGGTCAACTAATGAAAAACTGTTTTTT.

The chain is built from TRBV28 and TRBJ2-3; possible D gene TRBD2, 5 bases. The germline gives CDR1 MDHEN, CDR2 SYDVKM. CDR3 length: 11 residues. The CDR3 loop reads CAWSGSDTQYF. CDR3 in DNA: TGTGCTTGGTCGGGGTCAGATACGCAGTATTTT.

The gene calls are TRBV7-9 and TRBJ1-4; 9 bases match TRBD1. Germline-derived CDR1 and CDR2 are SEHNR and FQNEAQ (reference sequence). This CDR3 has 14 amino acids. With V trimmed by 5 bases and J by 8 bases, 6 bases remained unmatched. The CDR3 DNA reads TGTGCCAGCAGCATACAGGGGGCTCAGGAAAAACTGTTTTTT. Residues: CASSIQGAQEKLFF.

Here the CDR3 DNA reads TGTGCCAGCAGTTACGGGGAGAAAGAGACCCAGTACTTC. Protein: CASSYGEKETQYF. The chain couples TRBV6-2 or TRBV6-3 to TRBJ2-5; weak D call: TRBD2 (5 bases). The CDR3 runs 13 residues. Germline loops: CDR1 MNHEY, CDR2 SVGEGT. Trimming removed 2 bases at V and 3 bases at J, with 7 bases between.

The V and J genes are TRBV24-1 and TRBJ1-2, with D perhaps TRBD1 (6 bases). This CDR3 has 13 residues. Germline-derived CDR1 and CDR2 are KGHDR and SFDVKD. Trimming cost V 3 bases and J 8 bases, with 12 bases left between them. CDR3 bases: TGTGCCACCAGTGATCACCGGGACATAGGCTACACCTTC. Encoded protein: CATSDHRDIGYTF.

This chain connects TRBV10-3 to TRBJ2-2; D is undetermined. Germline lookup yields CDR1 ENHRY and CDR2 SYGVKD. Trimming took 0 bases from V and 7 from J, leaving 12 bases between them. The CDR3 consists of 15 residues. CDR3 protein: CAISESTGLGGELFF. As DNA, the CDR3 is TGTGCCATCAGTGAGTCGACGGGTTTAGGCGGGGAGCTGTTTTTT.

The chain uses TRBV5-1 and TRBJ2-1; 8 bases line up with TRBD1. Unmatched junction bases numbered 11, after V lost 3 bases and J lost 0 bases. From germline, CDR1 is SGHRS and CDR2 YFSETQ. CDR3 length equals 18 residues. The CDR3 DNA reads TGCGCCAGCAGCTGGGACCAGACAGGGGCCAGCTCCTACAATGAGCAGTTCTTC. As protein: CASSWDQTGASSYNEQFF.